Below are 14 T cell receptor beta chains sequenced from a single sample in a study of blood T cell repertoires in COVID-19. Libraries were prepared by immunoSEQ multiplex PCR; TCRdb keeps only in-frame clonotypes and omits some of them. The data contain 250,000 to 300,000 clones, around nine tenths of them singletons. Sequenced sample: peripheral blood. These receptors originate from a woman aged 30 to 39 with COVID-19, enrolled during active disease.

This sequence joins TRBV27 and TRBJ2-2; 7 bases agree with TRBD2. Trimming at V came to 4 bases and at J to 1 base, leaving 6 bases not matched to a gene. In germline, CDR1 is MNHEY, CDR2 SMNVEV (reference sequence). CDR3 length: 16 amino acids. CDR3 sequence (DNA): TGTGCCAGCAGTTATCGGACTAGTGGGAACACCGGGGAGCTGTTTTTT. The encoded protein is CASSYRTSGNTGELFF.

The sample holds a few counts of this clone. This sequence joins TRBV7-2 and TRBJ1-1; perhaps TRBD1 as D (5 bases). Germline CDR1 is SGHTA and CDR2 is FQGNSA. The CDR3 contains 13 residues. Trimming took 6 bases from V and 1 from J, leaving 9 bases between them. The CDR3 DNA follows: TGTGCCAGCAGATTAAGGGGGAACACTGAAGCTTTCTTT. This gives the protein CASRLRGNTEAFF.

The CDR3: CATSRDLAGAYEQYF. The CDR3 region has the DNA TGTGCCACCAGCAGAGATCTAGCGGGAGCCTACGAGCAGTACTTC. The chain recombines TRBV15 with TRBJ2-7; 10 positions match TRBD2. This CDR3 has 15 amino acids. Losses at the gene ends were 0 bases for V and 2 bases for J; bases not matched to a gene: 1. CDR1 LNHNV and CDR2 YYDKDF come from the germline V gene (reference sequence).

This sequence joins TRBV29-1 and TRBJ1-1, with 7 bases lining up with TRBD1. CDR1 and CDR2 (germline): SQVTM, ANQGSEA. With 7 bases clipped from V and 5 bases from J, the junction kept 10 bases outside the gene matches. The CDR3 has 13 amino acids. The CDR3 DNA is TGCAGCGCAATAAGACAGGGCTATACTGAAGCTTTCTTT. Translated, it gives CSAIRQGYTEAFF.

The rearrangement joins TRBV2 to TRBJ1-2; D is undetermined. Germline V gene sequence: CDR1 SNHLY, CDR2 FYNNEI. V was cut by 3 bases and J by 8 bases, with 22 bases left in between. The CDR3 runs 16 residues. CDR3 in DNA: TGTGCCAGCAGTGATAGGGAGCAGGTCGGCGGGGTGGGCTACACCTTC. Its translation is CASSDREQVGGVGYTF.

V gene TRBV30 combines with J gene TRBJ2-3; 9 nucleotides agree with TRBD2. V shed 2 bases, J shed 3 bases, and the junction held 21 bases outside the gene matches. The CDR3 loop spans 20 amino acids. Per germline, CDR1 GTSNPN and CDR2 SVGIG (reference sequence). CDR3 in amino acids: CAWSTPGVRGRAYWTDTQYF. DNA for the CDR3: TGTGCCTGGAGTACCCCCGGAGTTCGCGGGAGGGCCTATTGGACAGATACGCAGTATTTT.

The V and J genes are TRBV11-2 and TRBJ2-7; D is perhaps TRBD2 (5 bases). This CDR3 has 18 amino acids. V lost 1 base, J lost 0 bases, and 19 bases lay in between. The germline CDR1 and CDR2 sequences are SGHAT and FQNNGV. Here the CDR3 DNA reads TGTGCCAGCAGCTTAGGGAGGACCAGCGGTCTCCTCTCCTACGAGCAGTACTTC. Amino acid sequence: CASSLGRTSGLLSYEQYF.

The chain combines TRBV6-4 with TRBJ2-1; 10 nucleotides agree with TRBD2. CDR1 and CDR2 (germline): MRHNA, SNTAGT. This CDR3 has 18 residues. Trimming removed 3 bases from V and 7 bases from J; junction bases left unmatched: 15. The CDR3 loop reads CASSDRGLISGRRNEQFF. The CDR3 DNA reads TGTGCCAGCAGTGATCGGGGGTTGATTAGCGGGAGGAGGAATGAGCAGTTCTTC.

V is TRBV5-1 and J is TRBJ2-5; TRBD2 aligns across 13 bases. The germline gives CDR1 SGHRS, CDR2 YFSETQ. V shed 4 bases and J 5 bases; nucleotides not matched to a gene: 8. The CDR3 sequence is 16 residues long. CDR3 residues: CASSRLAGGIGETQYF. The CDR3 DNA follows: TGCGCCAGCAGCAGACTAGCGGGAGGAATTGGGGAGACCCAGTACTTC.

Only one count was recorded for this clone. The V gene is TRBV7-8, the J gene TRBJ1-3; 7 bases agree with TRBD1. Germline V lookup: CDR1 SGHVS, CDR2 FQNEAQ. CDR3 length: 15 amino acids. V was pared by 1 base and J by 4 bases, with 4 bases of the junction left unmatched. CDR3 sequence: CASSLGTGSGNTIYF. The CDR3 coding sequence is TGTGCCAGCAGCTTAGGGACAGGATCAGGAAACACCATATATTTT.

Regarding this clone: A read error may be the cause here, since a much bigger clone is one base away. The identical CDR3 is also encoded by other nucleotide sequences in the sample. V and J are TRBV5-6 and TRBJ2-7, with 7 bases fitting TRBD2. Germline V CDR1 and CDR2: SGHDT, YYEEEE. The CDR3 loop spans 15 amino acids. The CDR3 region is CASSSAGRPSYEQYF. DNA for the CDR3: TGTGCCAGCAGCTCCGCCGGGAGGCCATCCTACGAGCAGTACTTT.

The chain uses TRBV2 and TRBJ2-3, with 10 bases matching TRBD2. The CDR3 runs to 17 residues. The V segment lost 1 base and the J segment 2 bases; nucleotides outside the gene matches: 6. CDR1 SNHLY and CDR2 FYNNEI come from the germline V gene. The CDR3 region is CASSEGRTSGNTDTQYF. The CDR3 DNA follows: TGTGCCAGCAGTGAAGGCCGGACTAGCGGTAACACAGATACGCAGTATTTT.

The chain employs TRBV4-1 and TRBJ2-1; D is ambiguous. Between the trimmed V and J ends, which lost 0 bases and 8 bases, there was a span of 11 bases. This CDR3 has 14 amino acids. Looked up from germline, CDR1 is MGHRA and CDR2 is YSYEKL. CDR3 DNA sequence: TGCGCCAGCAGCCAAGACCCCCTCCTCGATGAGCAGTTCTTC. Translated, it gives CASSQDPLLDEQFF.

This clone was recorded only once. The chain joins TRBV12-2 to TRBJ1-1; the table's D gene call, TRBD1, was not cross checked with the DNA. TRBV12-2 is tagged as a pseudogene. This CDR3 is built from 15 residues. The CDR3 DNA is TGTGCAAGTCGCGACGGGGGACAGATGAACACTGAAGCTTTCTTT. It is translated as CASRDGGQMNTEAFF.